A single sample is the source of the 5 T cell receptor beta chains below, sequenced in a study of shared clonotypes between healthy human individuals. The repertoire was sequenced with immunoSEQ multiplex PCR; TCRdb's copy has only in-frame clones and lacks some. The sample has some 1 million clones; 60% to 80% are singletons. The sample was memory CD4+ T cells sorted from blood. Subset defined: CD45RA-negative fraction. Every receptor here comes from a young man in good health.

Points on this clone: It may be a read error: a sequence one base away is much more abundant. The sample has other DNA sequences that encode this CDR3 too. CDR3 nucleotide sequence: TGCGCCAGCAGCTTCGGGACAGGGGGCTCCTACGAGCAGTACTTC. It translates to CASSFGTGGSYEQYF. V is TRBV5-1 and J is TRBJ2-7; 11 bases align to TRBD1. The CDR3 is 15 amino acids. CDR1 is SGHRS, CDR2 YFSETQ, per germline. V shed 2 bases, J shed 0 bases, and the junction held 1 base outside the gene matches.

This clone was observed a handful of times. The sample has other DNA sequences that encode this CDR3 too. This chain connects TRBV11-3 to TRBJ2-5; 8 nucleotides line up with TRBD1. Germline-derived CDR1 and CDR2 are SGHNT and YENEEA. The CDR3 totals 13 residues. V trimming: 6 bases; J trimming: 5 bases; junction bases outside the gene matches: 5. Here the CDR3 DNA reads TGTGCCAGCAGTCCAGGGGGCTCGGAGACCCAGTACTTC. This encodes CASSPGGSETQYF. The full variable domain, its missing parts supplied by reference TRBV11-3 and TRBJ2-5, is EAGVVQSPRYKIIEKKQPVAFWCNPISGHNTLYWYLQNLGQGPELLIRYENEEAVDDSQLPKDRFSAERLKGVDSTLKIQPAELGDSAVYLCASSPGGSETQYFGPGTRLLVL.

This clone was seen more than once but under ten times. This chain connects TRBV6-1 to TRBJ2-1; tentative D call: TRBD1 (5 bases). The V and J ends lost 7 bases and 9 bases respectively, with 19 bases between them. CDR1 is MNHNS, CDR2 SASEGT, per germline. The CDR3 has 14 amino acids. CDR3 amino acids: CASNTFSGHVEQFF. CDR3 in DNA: TGTGCCAGCAATACGTTTTCAGGGCACGTTGAGCAGTTCTTC.

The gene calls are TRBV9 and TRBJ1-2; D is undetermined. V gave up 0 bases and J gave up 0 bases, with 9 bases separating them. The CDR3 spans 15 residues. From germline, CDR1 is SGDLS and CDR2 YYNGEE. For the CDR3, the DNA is TGTGCCAGCAGCGTAGCTACGGTTCCTAACTATGGCTACACCTTC. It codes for CASSVATVPNYGYTF.

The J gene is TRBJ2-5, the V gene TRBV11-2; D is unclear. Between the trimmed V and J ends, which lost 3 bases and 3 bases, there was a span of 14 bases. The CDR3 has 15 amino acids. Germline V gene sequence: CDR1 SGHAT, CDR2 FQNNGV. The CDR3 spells CASSLSGQRKETQYF. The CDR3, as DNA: TGTGCCAGCAGCTTGTCCGGGCAGAGAAAAGAGACCCAGTACTTC.